The present T cell receptor (beta chain) was sequenced within a study of blood T cell repertoires in COVID-19. Study at large: Material from acute and convalescent COVID-19 was sourced from the United States, Italy and Spain. T cells, B-cell-depleted T cells, or PBMCs provided the cDNA or gDNA that served as material.

Under the authors' procedure: Scientists estimated how many nucleated cells there were by amplifying reference gene primers. The data were produced by immunoSEQ multiplex PCR, yet TCRdb's version contains in-frame clones alone and is incomplete. V and J calls and clone size follow that table, whereas D and trimming were derived from the DNA. The sample records under 150,000 clones, roughly 87% being singletons. The V gene's germline CDR1 is MNHEY and CDR2 SVGAGI. The CDR3 spans 12 residues. Trimming cost V 6 bases and J 3 bases, with 8 bases left between them. Sequenced material: peripheral blood. The sequence was collected from an elderly man with acute or convalescent COVID-19. The chain recombines TRBV6-5 with TRBJ1-2; D remains unclear. CDR3 in amino acids: CASRTNDYGYTF. The CDR3 DNA follows: TGTGCCAGCAGGACAAATGACTATGGCTACACCTTC.